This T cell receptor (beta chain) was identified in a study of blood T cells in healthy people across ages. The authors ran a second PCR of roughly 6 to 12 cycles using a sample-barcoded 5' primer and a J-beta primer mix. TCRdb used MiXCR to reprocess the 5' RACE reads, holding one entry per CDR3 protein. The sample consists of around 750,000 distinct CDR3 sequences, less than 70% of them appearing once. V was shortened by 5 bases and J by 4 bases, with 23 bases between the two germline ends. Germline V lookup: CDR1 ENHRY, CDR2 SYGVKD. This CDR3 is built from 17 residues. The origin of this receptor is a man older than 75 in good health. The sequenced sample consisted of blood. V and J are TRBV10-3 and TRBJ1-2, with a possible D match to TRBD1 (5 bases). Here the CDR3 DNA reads TGTGCCATCAGTCTCCTGACAGTAGAGTACAGAGGCTATGGCTACACCTTC. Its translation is CAISLLTVEYRGYGYTF.